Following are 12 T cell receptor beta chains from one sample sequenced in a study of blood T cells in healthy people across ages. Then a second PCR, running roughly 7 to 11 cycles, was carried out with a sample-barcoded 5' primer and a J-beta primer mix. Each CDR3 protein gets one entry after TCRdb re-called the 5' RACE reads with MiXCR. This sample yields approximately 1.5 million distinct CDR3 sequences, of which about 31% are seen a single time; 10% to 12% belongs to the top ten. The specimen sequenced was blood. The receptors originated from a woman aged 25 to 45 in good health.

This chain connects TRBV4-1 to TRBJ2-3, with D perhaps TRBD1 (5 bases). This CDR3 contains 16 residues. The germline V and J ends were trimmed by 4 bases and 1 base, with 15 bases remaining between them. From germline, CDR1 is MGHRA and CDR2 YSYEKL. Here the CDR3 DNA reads TGCGCCAGCAGCCCACAAGGGGAAGGGCGCACAGATACGCAGTATTTT. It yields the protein CASSPQGEGRTDTQYF.

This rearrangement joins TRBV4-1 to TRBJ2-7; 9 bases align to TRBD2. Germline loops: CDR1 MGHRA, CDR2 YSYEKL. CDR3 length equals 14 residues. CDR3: CTGSQGAGGYEQYF. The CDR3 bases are TGCACCGGCAGCCAAGGAGCGGGAGGCTACGAGCAGTACTTC.

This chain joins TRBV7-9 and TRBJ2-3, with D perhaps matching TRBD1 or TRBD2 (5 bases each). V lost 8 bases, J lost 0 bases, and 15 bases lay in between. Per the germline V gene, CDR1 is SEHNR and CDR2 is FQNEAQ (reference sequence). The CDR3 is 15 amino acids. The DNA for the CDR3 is TGTGCCAGCGGGGCACCGGGATCTAGCACAGATACGCAGTATTTT. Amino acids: CASGAPGSSTDTQYF.

The CDR3: CASLGQVYNEQFF. DNA for the CDR3: TGCGCCAGCCTCGGACAGGTCTACAATGAGCAGTTCTTC. The rearrangement joins TRBV5-1 to TRBJ2-1; 7 bases agree with TRBD1. This CDR3 spans 13 amino acids. Germline V lookup: CDR1 SGHRS, CDR2 YFSETQ. V was pared by 7 bases and J by 3 bases, with 4 bases of the junction left unmatched. The entire variable domain, with the rest obtained from reference TRBV5-1 and TRBJ2-1, is as follows: KAGVTQTPRYLIKTRGQQVTLSCSPISGHRSVSWYQQTPGQGLQFLFEYFSETQRNKGNFPGRFSGRQFSNSRSEMNVSTLELGDSALYLCASLGQVYNEQFFGPGTRLTVL.

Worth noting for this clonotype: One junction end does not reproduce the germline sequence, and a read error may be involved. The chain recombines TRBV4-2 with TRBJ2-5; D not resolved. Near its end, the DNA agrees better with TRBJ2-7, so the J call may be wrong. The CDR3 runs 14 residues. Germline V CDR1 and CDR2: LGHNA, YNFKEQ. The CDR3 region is CTSSQEEVSYEQYF. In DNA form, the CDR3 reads TGTACCAGCAGCCAGGAAGAGGTCTCCTACGAGCAGTACTTC.

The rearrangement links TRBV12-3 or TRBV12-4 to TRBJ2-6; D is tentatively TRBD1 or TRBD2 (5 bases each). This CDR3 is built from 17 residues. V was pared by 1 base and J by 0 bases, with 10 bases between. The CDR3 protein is CASSLVPGSSGANVLTF. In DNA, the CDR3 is TGTGCCAGCAGTTTAGTTCCAGGGAGCTCTGGGGCCAACGTCCTGACTTTC.

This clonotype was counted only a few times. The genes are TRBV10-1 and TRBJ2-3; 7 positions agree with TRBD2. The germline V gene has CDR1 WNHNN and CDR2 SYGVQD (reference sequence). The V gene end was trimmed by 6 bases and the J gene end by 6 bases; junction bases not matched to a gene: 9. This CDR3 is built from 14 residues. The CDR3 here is CASSPVLGGDTQYF. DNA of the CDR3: TGCGCCAGCAGCCCGGTTTTGGGGGGGGATACGCAGTATTTT.

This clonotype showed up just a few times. The CDR3 protein is CASSQDLDRGGYGYTF. In DNA, the CDR3 is TGCGCCAGCAGCCAAGATCTCGACAGGGGGGGCTATGGCTACACCTTC. The chain employs TRBV4-1 and TRBJ1-2; TRBD1 matches 9 bases. The CDR3 loop spans 16 amino acids. Germline loops: CDR1 MGHRA, CDR2 YSYEKL. After removal of 0 bases from V and 4 bases from J, the junction contained 6 bases not matched to a gene.

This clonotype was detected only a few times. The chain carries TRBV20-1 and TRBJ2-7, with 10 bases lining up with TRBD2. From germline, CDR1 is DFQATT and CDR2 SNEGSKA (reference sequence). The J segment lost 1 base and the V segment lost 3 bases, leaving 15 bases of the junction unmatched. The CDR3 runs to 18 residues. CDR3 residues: CSASPPWGSGRESYEQYF. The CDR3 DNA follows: TGCAGTGCTAGCCCCCCCTGGGGGAGCGGGAGGGAGTCCTACGAGCAGTACTTC.

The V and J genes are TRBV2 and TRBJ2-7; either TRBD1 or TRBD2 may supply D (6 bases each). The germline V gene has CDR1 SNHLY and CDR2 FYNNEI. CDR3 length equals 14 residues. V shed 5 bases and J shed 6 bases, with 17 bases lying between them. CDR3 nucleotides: TGTGCCAGCAGTTTGGTAGGAGGGGGATTCGAGCAGTACTTC. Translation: CASSLVGGGFEQYF.

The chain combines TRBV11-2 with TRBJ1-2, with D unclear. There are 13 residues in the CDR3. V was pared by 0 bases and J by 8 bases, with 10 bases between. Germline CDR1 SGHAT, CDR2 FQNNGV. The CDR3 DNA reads TGTGCCAGCAGCTTAGAGGATGGTAGCGGCTACACCTTC. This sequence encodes CASSLEDGSGYTF.

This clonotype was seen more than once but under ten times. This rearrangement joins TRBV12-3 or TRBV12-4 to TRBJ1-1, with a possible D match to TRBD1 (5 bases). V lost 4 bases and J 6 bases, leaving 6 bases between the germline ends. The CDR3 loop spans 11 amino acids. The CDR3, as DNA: TGTGCCAGCAGTTCCAGGGCTGAAGCTTTCTTT. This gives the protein CASSSRAEAFF.